Listed below are T cell receptor beta chains from one sample, sequenced in a study of T cell repertoires in ileal Crohn's disease. Sequenced by immunoSEQ multiplex PCR; TCRdb stores in-frame clones only, minus some. The table includes 15,000 to 20,000 clones, 75% to 80% detected once. Sequenced material: ileal tissue. These TCRs come from an adult with Crohn's disease. Each CDR3 is given with its conserved first and last residue.

V: TRBV5-5
CDR3: CASSYSQNTEAFF

V: TRBV14
CDR3: CASSPTAGGRETQYF

V: TRBV18
CDR3: CASSRPGTSGNEQFF

V: TRBV6-1
CDR3: CASSEVEGLTYNEQFF

V: TRBV9
CDR3: CASSVGTVSYEQYF

V: TRBV6-1
CDR3: CASSDGRGGPNEQFF

V: TRBV11-2
CDR3: CASSFGTGSGNTIYF

V: TRBV28
CDR3: CASSSAGLIAENSYGYTF

V: TRBV19
CDR3: CASTRKRELGGELFF

V: TRBV5-1
CDR3: CASSLAGGRNTDTQYF

V: TRBV5-1
CDR3: CASSPKAGINTDTQYF

V: TRBV4-2
CDR3: CASSQGGVAGGRSYEQYF

V: TRBV29-1
CDR3: CSVKGTGVGGYTF

V: TRBV2
CDR3: CASSDGTGLNTEAFF

V: TRBV6-4
CDR3: CASSEHATDPDTQYF

V: TRBV5-6
CDR3: CASTREGGLRGSPLHF

V: TRBV5-4
CDR3: CASSTGQGGYEQYF

V: TRBV5-1
CDR3: CASSTGQSIGYTF

V: TRBV19
CDR3: CASSLSRGLNEQYF

V: TRBV6-1
CDR3: CASSDGLAGGPSSTDTQYF

V: TRBV5-5
CDR3: CASSRDGRSYEQYF

V: TRBV6-5
CDR3: CASRAGTGGTDTQYF

V: TRBV19
CDR3: CASSKGISYEQYF

V: TRBV11-1
CDR3: CASSLLATVGGNTEAFF

V: TRBV6-1
CDR3: CASTRPGPSQHEQFF

V: TRBV29-1
CDR3: CSVIEGGVGQYF

V: TRBV5-1
CDR3: CASSPTGGRGNEQYF

V: TRBV10-3
CDR3: CAISQSGETQYF